The subject of this entry is one T cell receptor beta chain. In this sample, this clonotype turned up a few times. Its antigen is unknown. Base qualities were left out, and no much larger clone turns up one base away. The data stem from a study of identical twins (dated by TCRdb to about 2016). Looking at the study overall: To test whether fetal clonotypes persist, the study used deep sequencing on TCR alpha and beta repertoires from monozygotic twins, unrelated adults of various ages, and cord blood. To rule out contamination, replicate twin experiments were performed at different times with different library preparation protocols. What the study reported, not specific to this receptor: Because the same donors could not be followed over many years, the conclusions depended on cross-sectional statistical analysis. The excess sharing between twins in beta out-of-frame sequences was weaker because fewer shared sequences reduced the signal-to-noise ratio. Out-of-frame TCR alpha sharing in monozygotic twins was systematically underestimated by recombination models, whereas sharing between unrelated individuals was in agreement with the recombination models. Invariant T cells such as MAIT and iNKT could partly confound zero-insertion analyses, although diverse VJ usage argued against such confounding for most clonotypes. Fewer insertions were carried by abundant cord blood beta clonotypes, a similar but weaker trend appeared in young adult naive repertoires, and no such trend appeared in memory repertoires. Compared with coincidental sharing between unrelated individuals, out-of-frame TCR alpha sequences shared between twins showed an excess of sequences with low generation probability.

Libraries were prepared through 5' RACE. The instrument given in TCRdb is Illumina HiSeq 2000. A universal primer binding site was added through template switching, and the final cDNA carried a unique molecular identifier so that TCR cDNA molecules could be counted accurately. Specific primers in the conserved constant-segment region were used to synthesize first-strand cDNA for the TCR alpha and beta chains. To control for contamination, every cDNA library was double barcoded, receiving both a SMART-Mk sample barcode and Illumina barcodes. TruSeq adapter sequences, together with Illumina sample barcodes, were added in two successive PCR steps. The TCR alpha and beta cDNA libraries were sequenced on the Illumina HiSeq platform using custom primers. The original pipeline was this. Raw reads were processed with MiGEC to extract unique molecular identifiers, and MiXCR was used to determine CDR3 positions. Recombination models were inferred per individual with the repgenHMM and IGoR tools using an EM algorithm. The tcR package in R was used for shared clonotype analysis, with sharing normalized by the product of cloneset sizes. Out-of-frame nonproductive sequences were analyzed to study raw recombination free of thymic and clonal selection effects. In-frame beta chains were kept once TCRdb had trimmed the public reads at Q25 with fastp and called clones with MiXCR. Rows are unified per CDR3 protein, each entry keeping the most common DNA and genes. The V and J calls follow TCRdb's processing rather than the paper's. The sample profile shows some 1,600,000 distinct CDR3 sequences; under 35% of them were found once. The top ten clonotypes cover around 0.25% of the sample.

Every donor was a healthy Caucasian. The CDR3, cysteine through phenylalanine, is 14 amino acids long. Left in the record is the CDR3 DNA by itself, 42 bases read in frame from the first base. V is cut by 1 base and J by 3 bases, and the space between the germline ends is 9 bases. According to the germline V gene, CDR1 reads MNHNS and CDR2 reads SASEGT. Sequenced: cord blood. The chain links TRBV6-1 with TRBJ2-5; there is no confident call for the D gene. This TCR came from a newborn girl in good health. The encoded CDR3 is CASSEVGQKETQYF. The sequence in DNA is TGTGCCAGCAGTGAAGTTGGGCAGAAAGAGACCCAGTACTTC.